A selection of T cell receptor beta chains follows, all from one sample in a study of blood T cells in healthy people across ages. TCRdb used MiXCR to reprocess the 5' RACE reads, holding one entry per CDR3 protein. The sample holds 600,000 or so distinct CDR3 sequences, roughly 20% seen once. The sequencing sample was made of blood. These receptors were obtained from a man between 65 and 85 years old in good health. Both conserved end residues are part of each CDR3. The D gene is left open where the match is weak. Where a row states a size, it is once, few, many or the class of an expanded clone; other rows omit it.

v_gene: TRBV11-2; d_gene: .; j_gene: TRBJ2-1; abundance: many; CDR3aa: CASSLERIPRGARNEQFF; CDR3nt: TGTGCCAGCAGCTTAGAAAGAATCCCTAGGGGGGCACGCAATGAGCAGTTCTTC
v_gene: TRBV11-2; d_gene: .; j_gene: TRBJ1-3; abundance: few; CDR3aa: CASSLGGRTGNTIYF; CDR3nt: TGTGCCAGCAGCTTAGGGGGACGGACTGGAAACACCATATATTTT
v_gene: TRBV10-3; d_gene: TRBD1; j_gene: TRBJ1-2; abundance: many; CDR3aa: CAISGQGDGYTF; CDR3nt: TGTGCCATCAGTGGACAGGGAGATGGCTACACCTTC
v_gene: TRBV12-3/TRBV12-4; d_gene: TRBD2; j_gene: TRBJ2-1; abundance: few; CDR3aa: CASSPAGRAVYNEQFF; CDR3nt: TGTGCCAGCAGCCCCGCAGGGAGGGCCGTCTACAATGAGCAGTTCTTC
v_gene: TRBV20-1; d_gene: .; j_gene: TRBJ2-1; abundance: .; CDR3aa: CSARWGSSCNEQFF; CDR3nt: TGCAGTGCTAGATGGGGGAGCTCCTGCAATGAGCAGTTCTTC
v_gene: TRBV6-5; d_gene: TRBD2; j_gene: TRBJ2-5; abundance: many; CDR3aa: CASSPWAGGETQYF; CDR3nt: TGTGCCAGCAGTCCCTGGGCGGGAGGCGAGACCCAGTACTTC
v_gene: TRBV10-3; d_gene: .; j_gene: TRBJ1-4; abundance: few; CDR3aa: CAISERDNEKLFF; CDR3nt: TGTGCCATCAGTGAAAGAGATAATGAAAAACTGTTTTTT
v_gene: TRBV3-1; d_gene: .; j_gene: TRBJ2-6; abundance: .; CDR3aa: CASSRKGAGANVLTF; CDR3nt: TGTGCCAGCAGCCGCAAAGGCGCCGGGGCCAACGTCCTGACTTTC
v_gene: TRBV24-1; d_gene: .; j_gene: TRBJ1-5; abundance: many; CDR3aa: CATSAEGSSQPQHF; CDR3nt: TGTGCCACCAGTGCTGAGGGGAGCAGTCAGCCCCAGCATTTT
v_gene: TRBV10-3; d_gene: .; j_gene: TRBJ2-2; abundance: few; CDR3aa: CAISDTGTGELFF; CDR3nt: TGTGCCATCAGTGATACTGGCACCGGGGAGCTGTTTTTT
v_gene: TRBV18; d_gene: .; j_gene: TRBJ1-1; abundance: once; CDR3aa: CDSSQKGQNTEAFF; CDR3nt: TGTGACAGCTCACAAAAGGGTCAGAACACTGAAGCTTTCTTT
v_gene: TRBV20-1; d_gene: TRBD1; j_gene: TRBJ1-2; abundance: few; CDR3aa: CSARLQGAGYGYTF; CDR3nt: TGCAGTGCTAGATTACAGGGGGCTGGCTATGGCTACACCTTC
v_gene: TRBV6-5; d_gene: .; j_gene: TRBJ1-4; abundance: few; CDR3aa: CASSFHKTNGKLFF; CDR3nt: TGTGCCAGCAGTTTCCATAAAACTAATGGAAAACTGTTTTTT
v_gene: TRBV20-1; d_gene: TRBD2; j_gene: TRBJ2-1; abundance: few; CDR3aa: CSASLRTSGKNEQFF; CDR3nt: TGCAGTGCTAGCTTAAGGACTAGCGGGAAAAATGAGCAGTTCTTC
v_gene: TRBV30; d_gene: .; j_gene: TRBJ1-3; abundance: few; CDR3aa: CAWKNKGNTIYF; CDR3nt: TGTGCCTGGAAGAACAAAGGAAACACCATATATTTT
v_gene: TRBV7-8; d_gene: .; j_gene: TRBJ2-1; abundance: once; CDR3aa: CASSVGIFPWDEQFF; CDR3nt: TGTGCCAGCAGTGTAGGGATTTTCCCGTGGGATGAGCAGTTCTTC
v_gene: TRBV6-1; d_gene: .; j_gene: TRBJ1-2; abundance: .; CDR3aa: CASRLQGSNYGYTF; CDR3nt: TGTGCCAGCAGACTACAGGGCTCTAACTATGGCTACACCTTC
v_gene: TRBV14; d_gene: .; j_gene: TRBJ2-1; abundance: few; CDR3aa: CASNGVRQTNYNEQFF; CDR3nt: TGTGCCAGCAACGGGGTTCGACAGACCAACTACAATGAGCAGTTCTTC
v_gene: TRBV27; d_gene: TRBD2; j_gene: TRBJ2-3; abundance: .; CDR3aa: CASSLQAGATDTQYF; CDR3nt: TGTGCCAGCAGTTTACAGGCGGGAGCGACAGATACGCAGTATTTT
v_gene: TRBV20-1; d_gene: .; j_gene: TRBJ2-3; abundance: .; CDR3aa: CSARGLTDTQYF; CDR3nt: TGCAGTGCTAGAGGACTCACAGATACGCAGTATTTT
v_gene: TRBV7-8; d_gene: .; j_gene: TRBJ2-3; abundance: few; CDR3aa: CASSLQGPLGTDTQYF; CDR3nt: TGTGCCAGCAGTTTGCAGGGGCCGCTGGGCACAGATACGCAGTATTTT
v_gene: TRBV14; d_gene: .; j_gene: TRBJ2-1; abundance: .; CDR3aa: CASSGVEPYNEQFF; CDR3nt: TGTGCCAGCAGCGGTGTTGAGCCCTACAATGAGCAGTTCTTC
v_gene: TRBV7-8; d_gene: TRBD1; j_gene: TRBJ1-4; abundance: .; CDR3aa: CASSPGDSATNEKLFF; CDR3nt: TGTGCCAGCAGCCCTGGGGACAGTGCAACTAATGAAAAACTGTTTTTT
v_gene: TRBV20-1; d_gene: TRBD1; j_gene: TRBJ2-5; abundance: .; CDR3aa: CSASRTGAQETQYF; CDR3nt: TGCAGTGCGAGTCGGACAGGGGCACAAGAGACCCAGTACTTC
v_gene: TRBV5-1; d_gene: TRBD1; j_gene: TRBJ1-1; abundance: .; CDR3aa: CASSMTGRNTEAFF; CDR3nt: TGCGCCAGCAGCATGACAGGGAGGAACACTGAAGCTTTCTTT
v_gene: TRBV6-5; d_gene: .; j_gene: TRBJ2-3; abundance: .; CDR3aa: CASSPTIGGTQYF; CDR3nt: TGTGCCAGCAGCCCGACCATCGGAGGAACGCAGTATTTT
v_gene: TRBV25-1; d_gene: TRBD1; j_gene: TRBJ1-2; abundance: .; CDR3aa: CASTKSGGGYGYTF; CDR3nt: TGTGCCAGCACCAAATCAGGGGGCGGCTATGGCTACACCTTC
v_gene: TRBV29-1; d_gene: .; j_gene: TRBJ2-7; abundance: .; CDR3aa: CSVEAGSHEQYF; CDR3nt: TGCAGCGTTGAAGCTGGCAGCCACGAGCAGTACTTC